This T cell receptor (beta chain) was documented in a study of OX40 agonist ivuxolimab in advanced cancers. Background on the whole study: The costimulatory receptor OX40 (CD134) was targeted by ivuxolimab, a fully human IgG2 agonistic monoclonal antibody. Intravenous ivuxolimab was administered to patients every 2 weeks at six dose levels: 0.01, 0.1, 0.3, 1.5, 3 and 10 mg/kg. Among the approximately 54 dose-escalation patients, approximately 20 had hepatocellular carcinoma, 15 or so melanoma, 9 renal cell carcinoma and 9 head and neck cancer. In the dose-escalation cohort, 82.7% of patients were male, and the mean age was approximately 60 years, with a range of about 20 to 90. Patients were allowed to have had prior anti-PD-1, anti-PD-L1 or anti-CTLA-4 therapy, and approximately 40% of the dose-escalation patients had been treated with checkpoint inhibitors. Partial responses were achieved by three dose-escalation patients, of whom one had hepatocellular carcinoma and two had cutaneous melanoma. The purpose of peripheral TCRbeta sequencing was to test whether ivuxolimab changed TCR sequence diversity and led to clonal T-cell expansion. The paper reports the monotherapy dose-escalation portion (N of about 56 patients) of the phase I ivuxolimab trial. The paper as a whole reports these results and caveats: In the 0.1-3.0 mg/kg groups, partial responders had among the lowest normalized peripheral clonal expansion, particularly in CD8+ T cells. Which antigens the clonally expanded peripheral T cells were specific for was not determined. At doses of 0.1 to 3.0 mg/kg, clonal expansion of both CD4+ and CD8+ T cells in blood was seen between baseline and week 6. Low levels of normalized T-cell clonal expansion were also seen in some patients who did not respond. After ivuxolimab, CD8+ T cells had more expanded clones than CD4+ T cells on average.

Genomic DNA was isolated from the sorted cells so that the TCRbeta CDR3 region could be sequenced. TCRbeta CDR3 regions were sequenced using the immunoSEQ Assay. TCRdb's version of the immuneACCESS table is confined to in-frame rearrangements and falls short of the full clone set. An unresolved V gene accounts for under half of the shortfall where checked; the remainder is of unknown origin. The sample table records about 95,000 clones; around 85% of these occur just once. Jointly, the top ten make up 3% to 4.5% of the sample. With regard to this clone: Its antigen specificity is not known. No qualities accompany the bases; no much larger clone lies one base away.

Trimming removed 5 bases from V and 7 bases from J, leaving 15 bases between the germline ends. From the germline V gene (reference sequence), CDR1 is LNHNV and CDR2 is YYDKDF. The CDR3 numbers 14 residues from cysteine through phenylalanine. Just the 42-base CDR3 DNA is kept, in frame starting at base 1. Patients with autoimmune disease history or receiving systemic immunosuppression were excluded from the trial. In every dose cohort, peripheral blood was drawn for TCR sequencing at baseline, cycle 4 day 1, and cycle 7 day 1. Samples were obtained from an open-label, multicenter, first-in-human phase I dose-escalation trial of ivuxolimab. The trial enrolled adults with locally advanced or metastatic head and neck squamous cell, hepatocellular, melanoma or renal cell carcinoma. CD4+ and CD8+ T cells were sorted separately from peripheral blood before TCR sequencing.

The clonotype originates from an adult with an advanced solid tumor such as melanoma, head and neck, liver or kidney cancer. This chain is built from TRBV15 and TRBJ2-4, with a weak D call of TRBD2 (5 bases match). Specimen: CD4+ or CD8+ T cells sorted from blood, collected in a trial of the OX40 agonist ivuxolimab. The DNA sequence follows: TGTGCCACCAGCGCGGGTTCTCGGGGTAACATTCAGTACTTC. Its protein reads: CATSAGSRGNIQYF.